Following are 18 T cell receptor beta chains from one sample sequenced in a study of cytomegalovirus exposure and HLA in healthy donors. Amplification used 60 Vbeta primers and 13 Jbeta primers. Using immunoSEQ multiplex PCR, the repertoire was profiled, and TCRdb retains in-frame clones only, with some absent. The repertoire includes under 250,000 clones, around three quarters of them detected once, and under 2% sits in the top ten. Source material: PBMCs. These receptors were taken from a man in his thirties or forties in good health and CMV-seronegative.

This chain links TRBV6-1 with TRBJ2-1; 10 bases fit TRBD2. V lost 4 bases, J lost 6 bases, and 6 bases stayed unmatched. The CDR3 spans 15 residues. The germline V gene has CDR1 MNHNS and CDR2 SASEGT. In nucleotides, the CDR3 is TGTGCCAGCAGTGCAGGGTCTAGCGGGGGCAATGAGCAGTTCTTC. Translation gives CASSAGSSGGNEQFF.

The chain has TRBV9 and TRBJ1-2; weak D call: TRBD1 (5 bases). The CDR3 has 16 residues. Trimming pared 1 base from V and 5 bases from J, leaving 18 bases between. CDR1 and CDR2 from the germline V gene are SGDLS and YYNGEE. DNA of the CDR3: TGTGCCAGCAGCGTAACCCGGGACCGGGAGATGTATGGCTACACCTTC. Its protein is CASSVTRDREMYGYTF.

V gene TRBV5-1 combines with J gene TRBJ2-1, with TRBD2 matching over 10 bases. Trimming cost V 10 bases and J 8 bases; bases outside gene matches: 15. The CDR3 has 15 amino acids. CDR1 SGHRS and CDR2 YFSETQ come from the germline V gene. CDR3 loop: CAGKSAGGPEYEQFF. The CDR3 nucleotides read TGCGCCGGAAAATCAGCGGGAGGGCCAGAGTATGAGCAGTTCTTC.

The rearrangement joins TRBV9 to TRBJ2-1, with 8 nucleotides matching TRBD2. The CDR3 spans 17 residues. Germline V gene lookup returns CDR1 SGDLS and CDR2 YYNGEE. V shed 3 bases and J 2 bases; nucleotides not matched to a gene: 10. Here the CDR3 DNA reads TGTGCCAGCAGCGCGTTACCGGGACTAGAAACCTACAATGAGCAGTTCTTC. Its protein is CASSALPGLETYNEQFF.

This clone was picked up a small number of times. V is TRBV7-3 and J is TRBJ1-1; D is unresolved. The germline V and J ends were trimmed by 2 bases and 0 bases, with 7 bases remaining between them. CDR1 and CDR2 (germline): SGHTA, FQGTGA. The CDR3 length is 14 residues. The DNA of the CDR3 is TGTGCCAGCAGCTTATATCCAGTGAACACTGAAGCTTTCTTT. It codes for CASSLYPVNTEAFF.

The CDR3 here is CASSYRDFQGYTF. The DNA of the CDR3 is TGTGCCAGCAGTTACCGCGACTTTCAAGGCTACACCTTC. The chain has TRBV6-5 and TRBJ1-2; no reliable D call. CDR1 is MNHEY, CDR2 SVGAGI, per germline. The CDR3 sequence is 13 residues long. Trimming removed 2 bases from V and 8 bases from J, with 12 bases in between.

This clone was detected once. The genes are TRBV28 and TRBJ1-2, with 9 nucleotides matching TRBD1. The CDR3 is 13 amino acids. The germline CDR1 and CDR2 sequences are MDHEN and SYDVKM. Unmatched junction bases numbered 9, after V lost 3 bases and J lost 13 bases. The CDR3: CASSLGQGIGITF. The CDR3 DNA is TGTGCCAGCAGTTTGGGACAGGGTATTGGGATCACCTTC.

This chain joins TRBV5-6 and TRBJ2-1; the match to TRBD1 covers 8 bases. Germline trimming cut 3 bases from V and 6 bases from J; bases unmatched to any gene: 14. From germline, CDR1 is SGHDT and CDR2 YYEEEE. This CDR3 has 17 amino acids. The CDR3 reads CASSSQVGTGYRNEQFF. CDR3 bases: TGTGCCAGCAGCTCCCAAGTCGGGACAGGATACCGCAATGAGCAGTTCTTC. The full variable domain, with the rest looked up from reference TRBV5-6 and TRBJ2-1, is DAGVTQSPTHLIKTRGQQVTLRCSPKSGHDTVSWYQQALGQGPQFIFQYYEEEERQRGNFPDRFSGHQFPNYSSELNVNALLLGDSALYLCASSSQVGTGYRNEQFFGPGTRLTVL.

The rearrangement uses TRBV7-3 and TRBJ2-7; D remains unclear. V gave up 1 base and J gave up 5 bases, with 6 bases separating them. The V gene's germline CDR1 is SGHTA and CDR2 FQGTGA. This CDR3 contains 12 residues. CDR3 DNA sequence: TGTGCCAGCAGCTTAAGTGGCCACGAGCAGTACTTC. This sequence encodes CASSLSGHEQYF.

Concerning this clone: Distinct nucleotide sequences in the sample also encode this CDR3. The rearrangement joins TRBV11-2 to TRBJ2-5; maybe TRBD2 (5 bases). Trimming left V 1 base short and J 2 bases short, with 11 bases between. This CDR3 has 15 residues. Looked up from germline, CDR1 is SGHAT and CDR2 is FQNNGV. DNA of the CDR3: TGTGCCAGCAGCTTAGGGGCGGGCAGGCAAGAGACCCAGTACTTC. It is translated as CASSLGAGRQETQYF.

This chain joins TRBV19 and TRBJ1-1, with 7 bases that match TRBD1. CDR1 is LNHDA, CDR2 SQIVND, per germline (reference sequence). The CDR3 covers 15 residues. After removal of 8 bases from V and 1 base from J, the junction contained 10 bases not matched to a gene. This CDR3 reads CASWTEGQANTEAFF. CDR3 nucleotide sequence: TGTGCCAGTTGGACAGAAGGACAGGCGAACACTGAAGCTTTCTTT.

This sequence joins TRBV10-3 and TRBJ2-7, with 7 positions matching TRBD1. Germline V gene lookup returns CDR1 ENHRY and CDR2 SYGVKD. The CDR3 sequence is 14 residues long. V shed 3 bases, J shed 0 bases, and the junction held 2 bases outside the gene matches. The CDR3 sequence: CAISDAGGSYEQYF. The CDR3 nucleotides are TGTGCCATCAGTGATGCAGGGGGCTCCTACGAGCAGTACTTC.

Only a few counts were recorded for this clone. J is TRBJ2-6 and V is TRBV28, with D tentatively TRBD1 (6 bases). Per the germline V gene, CDR1 is MDHEN and CDR2 is SYDVKM. Between the trimmed V and J ends, which lost 7 bases and 0 bases, there was a span of 13 bases. The CDR3 covers 16 residues. The CDR3: CASTPRGPSGANVLTF. The CDR3 DNA reads TGTGCCAGCACCCCCAGGGGACCCTCTGGGGCCAACGTCCTGACTTTC.

To note about this clone: The same CDR3 is also encoded by other DNA sequences in this sample. J is TRBJ1-1 and V is TRBV6-5; TRBD1 might be the D (5 bases). This CDR3 contains 13 residues. Germline V gene lookup returns CDR1 MNHEY and CDR2 SVGAGI. The CDR3 DNA follows: TGTGCTGTTCAACCAGGGCAGGCTTCCGAAGCTTTCTTT. Translated: CAVQPGQASEAFF.

The CDR3 DNA reads TGTGCCAGCAGTTTACGGAGAACCGGGGAGCTGTTTTTT. Amino acids: CASSLRRTGELFF. V is TRBV27 and J is TRBJ2-2; D gene ambiguous. The length of the CDR3 is 13 residues. Trimming cost V 2 bases and J 5 bases, with 6 bases left between them. CDR1 and CDR2 from the germline V gene are MNHEY and SMNVEV (reference sequence).

The chain recombines TRBV28 with TRBJ1-5; possibly TRBD1 for D (5 bases). The CDR3 runs to 15 residues. The germline V and J ends were trimmed by 6 bases and 3 bases, with 15 bases remaining between them. Germline CDR1 and CDR2: MDHEN and SYDVKM. The CDR3 DNA is TGTGCCAGCAGCTGGAGACAGAGAATCAATCAGCCCCAGCATTTT. It is translated as CASSWRQRINQPQHF.

The chain carries TRBV2 and TRBJ2-2; tentatively, D is TRBD1 (6 bases). From germline, CDR1 is SNHLY and CDR2 FYNNEI. Between the trimmed V and J ends, which lost 7 bases and 4 bases, there was a span of 13 bases. This CDR3 comprises 14 residues. The CDR3 protein is CASNEDRPTGELFF. Here the CDR3 DNA reads TGTGCCAGCAACGAGGACAGACCCACCGGGGAGCTGTTTTTT.

In DNA form, the CDR3 reads TGTGCCAGCAGCTTACAGGGGACAGGGCAAATTTCACCCCTCCACTTT. It yields the protein CASSLQGTGQISPLHF. The chain is built from TRBV7-2 and TRBJ1-6, with 9 nucleotides matching TRBD1. The ends lost 2 bases at V and 9 bases at J; junction bases unmatched: 8. CDR3 length: 16 amino acids. The germline gives CDR1 SGHTA, CDR2 FQGNSA.